This T cell receptor beta chain was identified during a study of shared clonotypes between healthy human individuals. Here immunoSEQ multiplex PCR was the method, and the copy in TCRdb shows in-frame clones only, minus some. The table records 650,000 to 800,000 clones, approximately 72% of them present only once. The receptor was derived from a woman in her twenties or thirties in good health. Material for sequencing was memory CD4+ T cells sorted from blood. Subset specified: CD45RA-negative fraction.

CDR3 in amino acids: CASSQQREAYEQYF. The CDR3 DNA follows: TGTGCCAGCTCACAACAACGGGAAGCCTACGAGCAGTACTTC. The chain combines TRBV18 with TRBJ2-7; D is possibly TRBD2 (5 bases). The CDR3 totals 14 residues. V lost 4 bases and J 2 bases, leaving 12 bases between the germline ends. CDR1 and CDR2 (germline): KGHSH, LQKENI.